The rows below give T cell receptor beta chains drawn from one sample of a study of regulatory T cells in long-lasting Graves disease. Via MiXCR, TCRdb re-called the multiplex PCR reads, giving one row per CDR3 protein. The repertoire holds around 500,000 distinct CDR3 sequences, less than 25% seen once, with approximately 7.8% in the top ten. This material consisted of peripheral blood mononuclear cells (PBMCs), taken when the disease was refractory, from a patient treated with antithyroid drugs. The source of these receptors is a female donor with Graves disease. The CDR3 runs from the conserved cysteine through the conserved F or W. A D gene is named only where the DNA matches it firmly. Expanded clones are given a class, and other clones once, few, many or no size at all.

NA	TRBV5-6	TRBD1	13	TRBJ2-7	CASSQTGVDEQYF	TGTGCCAGCAGTCAGACAGGGGTGGACGAGCAGTACTTC
NA	TRBV20-1	NA	17	TRBJ2-2	CSARDMALGANTGELFF	TGCAGTGCTAGAGATATGGCCTTGGGCGCGAACACCGGGGAGCTGTTTTTT
many	TRBV28	NA	20	TRBJ2-6	CASRSPRGEEHTSGANVLTF	TGTGCCAGCAGGTCCCCGAGAGGGGAGGAACACACCTCTGGGGCCAACGTCCTGACTTTC
few	TRBV7-2	NA	13	TRBJ2-7	CASSLISWGEQYF	TGTGCCAGCAGCTTAATCTCTTGGGGTGAGCAGTACTTC
few	TRBV28	TRBD2	17	TRBJ2-7	CASSLILAGGAHYEQYF	TGTGCCAGCAGTTTAATCCTAGCGGGAGGCGCGCACTACGAGCAGTACTTC
NA	TRBV4-1	TRBD2	13	TRBJ2-7	CASRFNSGYEQYF	TGCGCCAGCCGGTTTAATAGCGGGTACGAGCAGTACTTC
few	TRBV28	NA	16	TRBJ2-3	CASSSYRGTNLDTQYF	TGTGCCAGCAGTTCTTACAGAGGGACCAACCTAGATACGCAGTATTTT
NA	TRBV5-6	NA	14	TRBJ1-1	CASSSTARGLGAFF	TGTGCCAGCAGCTCCACAGCTCGGGGGCTGGGTGCTTTCTTT
NA	TRBV12-3/TRBV12-4	NA	13	TRBJ2-1	CASSYRESNEQFF	TGTGCCAGCTCCTACAGGGAGTCGAATGAGCAGTTCTTC
NA	TRBV4-3	NA	15	TRBJ1-1	CASSQDTGANTEAFF	TGCGCCAGCAGCCAAGATACTGGAGCTAACACTGAAGCTTTCTTT
NA	TRBV5-1	NA	12	TRBJ2-5	CASSLQRETQYF	TGCGCCAGCAGCTTACAGAGAGAGACCCAGTACTTC
many	TRBV20-1	NA	13	TRBJ2-4	CSALSGRPTIQYF	TGCAGTGCTCTTTCGGGACGGCCTACCATTCAGTACTTC
once	TRBV7-2	NA	16	TRBJ2-1	CASSPYGSFSYNEQFF	TGTGCCAGCAGCCCCTACGGGAGCTTCTCCTACAATGAGCAGTTCTTC
NA	TRBV11-2	NA	16	TRBJ2-2	CASFLLGREYTGELFF	TGTGCCAGCTTCTTGCTTGGGCGGGAATATACCGGGGAGCTGTTTTTT
NA	TRBV4-1	NA	17	TRBJ2-7	CASSHDWDRDSSYEQYF	TGCGCCAGCAGCCATGACTGGGACCGGGACTCCTCCTACGAGCAGTACTTC
NA	TRBV10-3	TRBD2	15	TRBJ2-1	CAISGLGLAGHEQFF	TGTGCCATCAGTGGTCTGGGACTAGCGGGCCATGAGCAGTTCTTC
NA	TRBV27	NA	13	TRBJ1-5	CASSSLKNQPQHF	TGTGCCAGCAGTTCCCTTAAGAATCAGCCCCAGCATTTT
few	TRBV6-5	NA	16	TRBJ2-2	CASSSAYSGTYRELFF	TGTGCCAGCAGTTCAGCATACAGTGGGACATACCGGGAGCTGTTTTTT
NA	TRBV5-1	NA	13	TRBJ2-7	CASSRLVNYEQYF	TGCGCCAGCAGCCGACTAGTAAACTACGAGCAGTACTTC
NA	TRBV20-1	TRBD2	13	TRBJ2-7	CSAHLAGDYEQYF	TGCAGTGCCCATCTTGCGGGGGATTACGAGCAGTACTTC
many	TRBV28	NA	15	TRBJ1-6	CASSPFRQGDSPLHF	TGTGCCAGCAGTCCCTTCCGGCAGGGTGATTCACCCCTCCACTTT
NA	TRBV5-1	TRBD1	14	TRBJ2-1	CASAQTGADNEQFF	TGCGCCAGCGCCCAGACAGGGGCCGACAATGAGCAGTTCTTC
NA	TRBV12-3/TRBV12-4	NA	10	TRBJ2-1	CASGSNEQFF	TGTGCCAGTGGGAGCAATGAGCAGTTCTTC
few	TRBV30	NA	14	TRBJ2-6	CAWENPTGANVLTF	TGTGCCTGGGAGAACCCTACTGGGGCCAACGTCCTGACTTTC
few	TRBV6-1	TRBD1	14	TRBJ2-7	CASSLRDRFYEQYF	TGTGCCAGCAGCCTCCGGGACAGGTTCTACGAGCAGTACTTC
many	TRBV2	NA	12	TRBJ2-2	CASNRNTGELFF	TGTGCCAGCAACCGAAACACCGGGGAGCTGTTTTTT
many	TRBV29-1	TRBD2	16	TRBJ2-2	CSVLGLAGTNTGELFF	TGCAGCGTTCTGGGACTAGCGGGTACGAACACCGGGGAGCTGTTTTTT
few	TRBV6-1	NA	17	TRBJ2-3	CASSHLIPRTSTDTQYF	TGTGCCAGCAGTCATCTGATCCCTCGGACTTCCACAGATACGCAGTATTTT
NA	TRBV6-2/TRBV6-3	NA	13	TRBJ1-2	CASSYSARVGYTF	TGTGCCAGCAGTTACTCGGCAAGGGTTGGCTACACCTTC
NA	TRBV7-3	TRBD2	17	TRBJ2-4	CASSSGGLAKAKNIQYF	TGTGCCAGCAGCTCCGGGGGACTAGCGAAGGCCAAAAACATTCAGTACTTC
many	TRBV7-9	NA	13	TRBJ1-2	CASGDHANYGYTF	TGTGCCAGCGGCGACCACGCTAACTATGGCTACACCTTC
NA	TRBV28	NA	14	TRBJ2-3	CASSLVGVVDTQYF	TGTGCCAGCAGTTTGGTGGGAGTTGTGGATACGCAGTATTTT
few	TRBV11-2	NA	14	TRBJ2-7	CTTRQAISSYEQYF	TGTACCACTAGACAGGCGATTAGCTCCTACGAGCAGTACTTC
NA	TRBV28	NA	14	TRBJ2-3	CASSLFARTDTQYF	TGTGCCAGCAGTTTATTCGCTCGCACAGATACGCAGTATTTT
few	TRBV6-1	TRBD1	14	TRBJ1-5	CASRTGGGSQPQHF	TGTGCCAGCAGGACAGGGGGCGGGAGTCAGCCCCAGCATTTT
many	TRBV30	TRBD1	13	TRBJ1-2	CAGRTGTDYGYTF	TGTGCCGGACGAACCGGGACAGACTATGGCTACACCTTC
NA	TRBV6-1	NA	15	TRBJ1-5	CASSEAQQRNQPQHF	TGTGCCAGCAGTGAAGCGCAGCAGAGAAATCAGCCCCAGCATTTT
NA	TRBV19	NA	15	TRBJ2-7	CASSISRVGDYEQYF	TGTGCCAGTAGTATAAGTCGGGTCGGCGACTACGAGCAGTACTTC
NA	TRBV20-1	NA	16	TRBJ1-3	CSASPAGGYSGNTIYF	TGCAGTGCCTCACCAGCGGGGGGATACTCTGGAAACACCATATATTTT
few	TRBV10-3	NA	14	TRBJ2-7	CAISDRGLSYEQYF	TGTGCCATCAGTGACCGGGGGCTCTCCTACGAGCAGTACTTC
NA	TRBV29-1	TRBD2	14	TRBJ2-7	CSVYMAGEFYEQYF	TGCAGCGTTTACATGGCGGGAGAGTTCTACGAGCAGTACTTC
NA	TRBV7-9	NA	13	TRBJ1-2	CASSQQGIYSYTF	TGTGCCAGCAGTCAACAGGGTATCTATAGCTACACCTTC
many	TRBV6-2/TRBV6-3	TRBD1	13	TRBJ1-2	CASTWQGAYGYTF	TGTGCCAGCACCTGGCAGGGGGCCTATGGCTACACCTTC
few	TRBV6-9	NA	18	TRBJ2-3	CASSYRPGPELGLDTQYF	TGTGCCAGCAGTTATCGACCGGGACCCGAGTTGGGTTTGGATACGCAGTATTTT
NA	TRBV5-1	NA	14	TRBJ1-5	CASSPGPFNQPQHF	TGCGCCAGCAGCCCGGGACCGTTCAATCAGCCCCAGCATTTT
many	TRBV2	TRBD1	16	TRBJ2-6	CASNPGQGSGANVLTF	TGTGCCAGCAACCCGGGACAGGGATCTGGGGCCAACGTCCTGACTTTC
many	TRBV28	NA	14	TRBJ2-2	CASSFVTYTGELFF	TGTGCCAGCAGTTTTGTCACCTACACCGGGGAGCTGTTTTTT